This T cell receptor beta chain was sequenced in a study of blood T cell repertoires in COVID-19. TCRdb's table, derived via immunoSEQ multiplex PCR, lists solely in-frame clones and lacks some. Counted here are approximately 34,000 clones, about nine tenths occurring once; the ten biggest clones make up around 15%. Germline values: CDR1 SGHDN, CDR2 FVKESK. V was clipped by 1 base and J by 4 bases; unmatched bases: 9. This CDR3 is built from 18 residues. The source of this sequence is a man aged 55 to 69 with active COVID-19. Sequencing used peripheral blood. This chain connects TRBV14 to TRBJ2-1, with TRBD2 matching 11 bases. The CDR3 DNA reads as TGTGCCAGCAGCCAAGTTAGGCGGCTAGCGGGGGGATACAATGAGCAGTTCTTC. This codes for CASSQVRRLAGGYNEQFF.